The entry below gives a single T cell receptor (beta chain) sequence along with its context. Its target is not known. The data belong to a study of cytomegalovirus exposure and HLA in healthy donors. This CDR3 has 13 amino acids. Per the germline V gene, CDR1 is GTSNPN and CDR2 is SVGIG (reference sequence). V shed 0 bases and J shed 7 bases, with 10 bases lying between them. Primers: 60 Vbeta forward and 13 Jbeta reverse. Per the study methods: About 11 million of the roughly 77 million unique TCR beta chains counted in a later analysis were shared. Assay used: immunoSEQ multiplex PCR; TCRdb lists only in-frame clones, some missing. V and J calls and clone size are given by that table; D and trimming were obtained from the DNA. The sample has about 130,000 clones, 65% to 90% seen once. Broader study findings: In an earlier analysis, about 87% or about 30%: the productive usage of most TCR beta V segments. Researchers catalogued some 160 TCR beta chains as cytomegalovirus-associated.

The chain uses TRBV30 and TRBJ2-1; D remains ambiguous. The sample taken for sequencing was PBMCs. The TCR was taken from a girl aged 2-9 years in good health and CMV-seronegative. The CDR3 DNA follows: TGTGCCTGGAGTGTACTCCGGAGAAATGAGCAGTTCTTC. Amino acids: CAWSVLRRNEQFF. The full variable domain, with the rest looked up from reference TRBV30 and TRBJ2-1, is SQTIHQWPATLVQPVGSPLSLECTVEGTSNPNLYWYRQAAGRGLQLLFYSVGIGQISSEVPQNLSASRPQDRQFILSSKKLLLSDSGFYLCAWSVLRRNEQFFGPGTRLTVL.